This entry concerns a single T cell receptor beta chain. Its antigen is still unknown. This entry belongs to a study of OX40 agonist ivuxolimab in advanced cancers. Study overall: Ivuxolimab, which patients received intravenously every 2 weeks, was dosed at 0.01 to 10 mg/kg. Study-level findings and limits: Doses of 0.1 to 3.0 mg/kg were accompanied by clonal expansion of CD4+ and CD8+ blood T cells by week 6. Normalized expansion of T-cell clones was also low for some nonresponders. Expanded clones were, on average, more numerous among CD8+ T cells than CD4+.

Data came from immunoSEQ multiplex PCR; TCRdb stores just in-frame clones and leaves some out. Of about 70,000 clones in the sample, 85% to 90% were seen once. CDR3 length: 16 amino acids. The V end lost 0 bases, the J end lost 4 bases, and 14 bases lay between the germline ends. Germline CDR1 is LGHNA and CDR2 is YNFKEQ. The rearrangement uses TRBV4-2 and TRBJ2-3; tentative D call: TRBD2 (5 bases). This TCR was recovered from an adult with an advanced solid tumor such as melanoma, head and neck, liver or kidney cancer. The sequences come from CD4+ or CD8+ T cells sorted from blood, collected in a trial of the OX40 agonist ivuxolimab. The CDR3 sequence: CASSQETRAGADTQYF. The CDR3, as DNA: TGTGCCAGCAGCCAAGAAACGCGGGCCGGGGCAGATACGCAGTATTTT.